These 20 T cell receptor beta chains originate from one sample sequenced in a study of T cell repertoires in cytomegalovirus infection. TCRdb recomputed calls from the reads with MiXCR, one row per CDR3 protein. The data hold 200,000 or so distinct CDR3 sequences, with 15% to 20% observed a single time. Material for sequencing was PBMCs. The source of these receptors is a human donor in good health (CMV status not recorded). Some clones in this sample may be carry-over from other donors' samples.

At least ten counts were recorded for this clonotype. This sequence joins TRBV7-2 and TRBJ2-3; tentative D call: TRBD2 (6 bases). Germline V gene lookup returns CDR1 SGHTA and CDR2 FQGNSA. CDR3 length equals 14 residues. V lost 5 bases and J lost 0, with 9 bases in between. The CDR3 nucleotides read TGTGCCAGCAGCCAGGGACTTAGCACAGATACGCAGTATTTT. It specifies CASSQGLSTDTQYF. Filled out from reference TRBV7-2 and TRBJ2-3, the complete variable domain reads GAGVSQSPSNKVTEKGKDVELRCDPISGHTALYWYRQSLGQGLEFLIYFQGNSAPDKSGLPSDRFSAERTGGSVSTLTIQRTQQEDSAVYLCASSQGLSTDTQYFGPGTRLTVL.

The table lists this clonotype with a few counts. In nucleotides, the CDR3 is TGTGCCACCTCATCCATCACTAGCGGGGTAGCAGATACGCAGTATTTT. It is translated as CATSSITSGVADTQYF. The V and J genes are TRBV12-3 or TRBV12-4 and TRBJ2-3; 10 bases map to TRBD2. V lost 10 bases and J lost 4; bases outside the gene matches: 14. The CDR3 is 16 residues long.

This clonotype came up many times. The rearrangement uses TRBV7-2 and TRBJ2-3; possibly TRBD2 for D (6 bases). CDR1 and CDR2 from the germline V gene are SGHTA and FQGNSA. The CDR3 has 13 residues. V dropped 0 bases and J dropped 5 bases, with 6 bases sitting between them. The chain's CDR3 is CASSLARGDTQYF. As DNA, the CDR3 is TGTGCCAGCAGCTTAGCGCGGGGAGATACGCAGTATTTT.

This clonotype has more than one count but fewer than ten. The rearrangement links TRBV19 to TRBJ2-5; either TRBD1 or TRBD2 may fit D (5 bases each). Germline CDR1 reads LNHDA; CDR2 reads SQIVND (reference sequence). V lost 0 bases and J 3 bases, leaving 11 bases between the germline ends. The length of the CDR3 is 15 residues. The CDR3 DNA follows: TGTGCCAGTAGTATAGACCCGGGACGGAAAGAGACCCAGTACTTC. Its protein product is CASSIDPGRKETQYF.

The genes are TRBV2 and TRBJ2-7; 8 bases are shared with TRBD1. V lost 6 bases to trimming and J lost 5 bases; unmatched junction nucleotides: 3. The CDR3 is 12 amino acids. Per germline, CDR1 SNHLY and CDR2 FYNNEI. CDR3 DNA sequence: TGTGCCAGCAGGGACAGGGTCCACGAGCAGTACTTC. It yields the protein CASRDRVHEQYF.

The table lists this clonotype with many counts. The CDR3 nucleotides read TGTGCCAGCAGTTTATTTAAGGGGAGCTATGGCTACACCTTC. It encodes CASSLFKGSYGYTF. This chain uses TRBV28 with TRBJ1-2, with D maybe TRBD1 (5 bases). Per germline, CDR1 MDHEN and CDR2 SYDVKM. CDR3 length: 14 amino acids. V lost 1 base and J lost 4, with 10 bases in between.

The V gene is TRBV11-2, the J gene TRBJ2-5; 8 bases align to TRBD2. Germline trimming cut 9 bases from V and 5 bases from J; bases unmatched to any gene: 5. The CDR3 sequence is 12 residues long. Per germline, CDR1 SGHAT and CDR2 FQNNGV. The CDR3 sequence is CASRREGETQYF. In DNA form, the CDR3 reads TGTGCCAGTAGACGGGAGGGGGAGACCCAGTACTTC.

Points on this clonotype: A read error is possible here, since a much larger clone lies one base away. Here the CDR3 DNA reads TGTGACAGCAGCTACCCGGGACAGGGGGCAGGGACCCAGTACTTC. Translation: CDSSYPGQGAGTQYF. This chain joins TRBV12-2 and TRBJ2-5; the table's D gene call, TRBD1, was not cross checked with the DNA. TRBV12-2 is annotated as a pseudogene. This CDR3 has 15 amino acids.

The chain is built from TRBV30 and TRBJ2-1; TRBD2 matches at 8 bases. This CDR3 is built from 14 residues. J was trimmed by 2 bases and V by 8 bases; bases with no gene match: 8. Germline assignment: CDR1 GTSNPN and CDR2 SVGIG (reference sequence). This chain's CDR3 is CALLRAGAYNEQFF. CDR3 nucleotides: TGTGCCCTACTTCGAGCGGGGGCCTACAATGAGCAGTTCTTC. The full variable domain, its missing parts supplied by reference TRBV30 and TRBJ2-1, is SQTIHQWPATLVQPVGSPLSLECTVEGTSNPNLYWYRQAAGRGLQLLFYSVGIGQISSEVPQNLSASRPQDRQFILSSKKLLLSDSGFYLCALLRAGAYNEQFFGPGTRLTVL.

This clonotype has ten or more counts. CDR3 coding DNA: TGTGCCAGCACCAGGGGGGAAGCTAACTATGGCTACACCTTC. Amino acid sequence: CASTRGEANYGYTF. The chain couples TRBV12-3 or TRBV12-4 to TRBJ1-2, with 7 bases that match TRBD1. V dropped 7 bases and J dropped 0; count of bases not matched to a gene: 5. This CDR3 is built from 14 residues.

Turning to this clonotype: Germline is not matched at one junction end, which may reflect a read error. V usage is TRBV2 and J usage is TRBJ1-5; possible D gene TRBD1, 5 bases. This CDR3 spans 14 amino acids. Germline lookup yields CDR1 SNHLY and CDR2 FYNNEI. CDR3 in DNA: TGTGCCAGCAGCGGTGACAGACCAAATCAGCCCCATCATTTT. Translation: CASSGDRPNQPHHF.

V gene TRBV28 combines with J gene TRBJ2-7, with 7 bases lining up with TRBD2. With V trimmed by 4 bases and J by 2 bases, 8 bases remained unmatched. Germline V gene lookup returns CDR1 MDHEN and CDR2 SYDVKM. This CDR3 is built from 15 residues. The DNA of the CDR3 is TGTGCCAGCAGTTCCCGGCTTCGGGGGGCCTACGAGCAGTACTTC. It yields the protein CASSSRLRGAYEQYF.

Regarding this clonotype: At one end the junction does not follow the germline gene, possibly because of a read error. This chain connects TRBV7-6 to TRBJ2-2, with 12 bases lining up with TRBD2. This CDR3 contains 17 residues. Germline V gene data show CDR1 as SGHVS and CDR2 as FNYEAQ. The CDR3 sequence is CASSLRTSGIMSGELFF. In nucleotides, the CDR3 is TGTGCTAGCAGCCTTCGGACTAGCGGGATTATGTCCGGGGAGCTGTTTTTT.

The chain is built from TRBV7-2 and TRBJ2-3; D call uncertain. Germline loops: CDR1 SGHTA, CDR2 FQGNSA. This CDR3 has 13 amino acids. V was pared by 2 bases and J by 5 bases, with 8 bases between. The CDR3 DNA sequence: TGTGCCAGCAGCTTACAGATTGTAGATACGCAGTATTTT. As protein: CASSLQIVDTQYF.

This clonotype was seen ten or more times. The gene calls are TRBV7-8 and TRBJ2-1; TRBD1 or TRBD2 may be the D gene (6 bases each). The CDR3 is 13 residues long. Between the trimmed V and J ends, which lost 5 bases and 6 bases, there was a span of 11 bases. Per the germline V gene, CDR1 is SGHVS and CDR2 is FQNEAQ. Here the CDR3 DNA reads TGTGCCAGCAGCCCCGGGGGCCCCAATGAGCAGTTCTTC. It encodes CASSPGGPNEQFF.

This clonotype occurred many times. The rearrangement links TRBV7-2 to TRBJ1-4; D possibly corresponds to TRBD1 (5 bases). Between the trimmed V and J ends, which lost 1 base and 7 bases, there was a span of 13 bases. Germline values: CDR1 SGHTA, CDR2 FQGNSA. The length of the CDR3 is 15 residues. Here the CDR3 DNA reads TGTGCCAGCAGCTTAGGGGGCAGGGATCGTGAAAAACTGTTTTTT. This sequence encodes CASSLGGRDREKLFF. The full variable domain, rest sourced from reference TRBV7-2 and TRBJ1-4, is GAGVSQSPSNKVTEKGKDVELRCDPISGHTALYWYRQSLGQGLEFLIYFQGNSAPDKSGLPSDRFSAERTGGSVSTLTIQRTQQEDSAVYLCASSLGGRDREKLFFGSGTQLSVL.

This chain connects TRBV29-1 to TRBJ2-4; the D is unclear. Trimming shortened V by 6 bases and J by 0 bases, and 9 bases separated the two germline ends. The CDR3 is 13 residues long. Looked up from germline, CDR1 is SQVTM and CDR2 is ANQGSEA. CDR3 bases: TGCAGCGTCGCGGAGTTAGCCAAAAACATTCAGTACTTC. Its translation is CSVAELAKNIQYF.

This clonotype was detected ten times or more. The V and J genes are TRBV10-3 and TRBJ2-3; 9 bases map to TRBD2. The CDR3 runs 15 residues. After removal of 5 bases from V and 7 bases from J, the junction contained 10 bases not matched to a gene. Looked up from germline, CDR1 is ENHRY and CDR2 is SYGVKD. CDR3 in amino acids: CAISSQPSGENTQYF. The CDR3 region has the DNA TGTGCCATCAGTTCTCAGCCTAGCGGGGAGAATACGCAGTATTTT.

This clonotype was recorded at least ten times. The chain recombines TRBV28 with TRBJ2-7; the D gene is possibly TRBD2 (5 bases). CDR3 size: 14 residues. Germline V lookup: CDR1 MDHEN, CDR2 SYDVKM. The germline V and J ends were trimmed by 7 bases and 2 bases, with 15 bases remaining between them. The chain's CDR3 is CASTGLMGAYEQYF. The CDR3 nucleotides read TGTGCCAGCACCGGACTCATGGGTGCCTACGAGCAGTACTTC.

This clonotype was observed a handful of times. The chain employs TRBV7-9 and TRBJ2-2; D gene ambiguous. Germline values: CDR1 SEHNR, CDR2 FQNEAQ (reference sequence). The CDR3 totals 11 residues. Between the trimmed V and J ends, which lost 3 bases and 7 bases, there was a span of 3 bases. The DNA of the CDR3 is TGTGCCAGCAGCTTTGTCGGGGAGCTGTTTTTT. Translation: CASSFVGELFF.